This entry describes one TCR beta chain. Its cognate antigen is unknown. This CDR3 region has 13 residues. With 3 bases removed from V and 2 bases from J, the gap between germline ends came to 7 bases. Germline V lookup: CDR1 SGHNT, CDR2 YENEEA. This entry comes from a study of T cell responses to AZD1222 COVID-19 vaccine. TCRdb keeps only in-frame clones here, not all; method: immunoSEQ multiplex PCR. This table has roughly 180,000 clones, 92% appearing once. Broader study findings: Reportedly, nearly half of unique spike TCRs recognized epitopes outside B.1.351/B.1.1.7 mutations. Only a handful of AZD1222 recipients were seropositive at baseline. Repertoires were obtained solely post-peak T cell response. Vaccine-associated CD4 TCRs spanned spike, dominant at 160-218 and 743-854.

Sample: peripheral blood, taken 28 days after the second AZD1222 dose. This receptor was obtained from an adult who received the AZD1222 COVID-19 vaccine. This chain joins TRBV11-3 and TRBJ1-1; D gene uncertain. CDR3 bases: TGTGCCAGCAGCTTGATATCAAACACTGAAGCTTTCTTT. Protein: CASSLISNTEAFF.